This T cell receptor (beta chain) was retrieved from a study of blood T cell repertoires in COVID-19. The data were produced by immunoSEQ multiplex PCR, yet TCRdb's version contains in-frame clones alone and is incomplete. The profile shows under 250,000 clones, 86% of them singletons. Residents of around 24 US areas, aged about 18 to 89 years, made up the participants. V was pared by 5 bases and J by 0 bases, with 16 bases between. The CDR3 loop spans 16 amino acids. Germline CDR1 and CDR2: MDHEN and SYDVKM. The chain employs TRBV28 and TRBJ1-1, with a possible D match to TRBD1 (5 bases). Specimen: PBMCs or T cells enriched from blood (not recorded which). This clonotype originated in a man aged 35 to 55 who had recovered from COVID-19. Here the CDR3 DNA reads TGTGCCAGCAGTCTCGGCCCCAGGGAAATGAACACTGAAGCTTTCTTT. Protein: CASSLGPREMNTEAFF.